Listed below are T cell receptor beta chains from one sample, sequenced in a study of blood T cell repertoires in COVID-19. Repertoires were generated with immunoSEQ multiplex PCR, while TCRdb's copy carries only in-frame clones and drops some. The table records tens of thousands of clones, more than 75% of them present only once. The source material was peripheral blood. The source is a human donor in a cohort sampled during active COVID-19. The donor label of this sample is uncertain. Both conserved end residues are trimmed from each CDR3. D genes are given only for firm matches.

cdr3_aa v_call d_call
ASSTLTGAAGNTIY TRBV5-1 NA
ASSYSRGLEAF TRBV6-5 NA
ASSIGASENTEAF TRBV19 NA
ASSSRTVLSNQPQH TRBV28 NA
ASSPGTGKYEQY TRBV7-2 TRBD1
ASSSDRDEKLF TRBV5-1 TRBD1
ASRQDRGLQETQY TRBV13 TRBD1
ASSHRGQGEQF TRBV11-2 TRBD1
ASSPTSGRNEQF TRBV5-4 TRBD2
ASADPGLGSYEQY TRBV6-5 NA
ASSIPGLAAYEQY TRBV6-6 TRBD2
ASSPVDRMISYEKLF TRBV4-1 NA
ASSLGIGVGNEQF TRBV27 NA
ASSLAGDGDTQY TRBV2 TRBD2
ASSSPAGGSLYGYT TRBV7-9 NA
ASSQDGAANYGYT TRBV4-2 NA
ASSYALAGRETQY TRBV2 TRBD2
ASSPTGGPNNEQF TRBV18 TRBD1
ASSESGTAYYNSPLH TRBV10-2 TRBD1
ASSLGGNLNNEQF TRBV27 NA
ASSETSLKGEQY TRBV5-1 TRBD2
ASSPRVTGELF TRBV5-8 NA
ASSLVGRASGVEQF TRBV7-8 NA
ASSASGTLGTDTQY TRBV9 NA
ASSSGTSGYEQY TRBV5-1 TRBD2
ASSIDGTGSSPLH TRBV19 TRBD1
ASSRLAGGETQY TRBV18 TRBD2
ASPQWRRGQVTNTGELF TRBV10-2 TRBD1
ASSELAGDNSMAF TRBV6-1 NA
ASSESQGGDTQY TRBV25-1 NA
ASTPAAGELF TRBV19 NA
ASSIWDFGRNEQF TRBV19 NA
ASSQKPNRGMNTGELF TRBV4-1 TRBD1
ASSLGLSPPETQY TRBV5-1 NA
ASSYETYEQY TRBV7-9 NA
ASSLTRRGTGELF TRBV5-1 NA
ASSGVGRDKYGYT TRBV7-9 NA
ASRETSGGTYEQY TRBV27 TRBD2
ASSPGGSSYNEQF TRBV18 TRBD2
AWSPGGGARGYT TRBV30 NA
ATSEGQGFNQPQH TRBV24-1 TRBD1
ASSLVSWSTEAF TRBV11-2 NA
ASRHNNRAMNTEAF TRBV10-2 NA
ASSIRLAGAVSYNEQF TRBV19 TRBD2
SVVQGESGNTIY TRBV29-1 TRBD1
AIAPASPGEQY TRBV10-3 NA
ASSLGGFSNEAF TRBV5-1 NA
ATSAGLAGLYNEQF TRBV24-1 TRBD2